These 21 T cell receptor beta chains came from one sample sequenced in a study of sequential checkpoint blockade in melanoma. Treatment given: randomized to nivolumab then ipilimumab (arm A) or the reverse (arm B). Clones were sequenced by immunoSEQ multiplex PCR, and TCRdb holds only the in-frame ones, with some missing. The sample lists about 28,000 clones, about 89% seen once, with 13% to 15% in the top ten. Specimen: CD8+ T cells sorted from blood (inferred from file names), collected from a patient given nivolumab and ipilimumab in sequence. The receptors derive from a human donor with melanoma.

The chain employs TRBV9 and TRBJ2-5; 10 bases line up with TRBD2. CDR1 and CDR2 from the germline V gene are SGDLS and YYNGEE. V trimming: 3 bases; J trimming: 1 base; junction bases outside the gene matches: 3. This CDR3 comprises 15 residues. In DNA, the CDR3 is TGTGCCAGCAGCGCTAGCGGGGGCCTCCAAGAGACCCAGTACTTC. This gives the protein CASSASGGLQETQYF. Full variable domain (outside the CDR3, taken from reference TRBV9 and TRBJ2-5): DSGVTQTPKHLITATGQRVTLRCSPRSGDLSVYWYQQSLDQGLQFLIQYYNGEERAKGNILERFSAQQFPDLHSELNLSSLELGDSALYFCASSASGGLQETQYFGPGTRLLVL.

The V call is TRBV9, the J call TRBJ1-2; the match to TRBD1 covers 7 bases. V was pared by 3 bases and J by 3 bases, with 5 bases of the junction left unmatched. The germline gives CDR1 SGDLS, CDR2 YYNGEE. The CDR3 is 14 amino acids. CDR3 residues: CASSAGQAYYGYTF. Written as DNA, the CDR3 is TGTGCCAGCAGCGCCGGACAGGCCTACTATGGCTACACCTTC.

This sequence joins TRBV30 and TRBJ2-5; D is ambiguous. Germline V lookup: CDR1 GTSNPN, CDR2 SVGIG (reference sequence). The CDR3 consists of 11 residues. V gave up 0 bases and J gave up 5 bases, with 4 bases separating them. CDR3 sequence reads: CAWSVSETQYF. CDR3 coding DNA: TGTGCCTGGAGTGTATCGGAGACCCAGTACTTC.

The V and J genes are TRBV19 and TRBJ2-1; TRBD2 matches at 9 bases. The germline V gene encodes CDR1 LNHDA and CDR2 SQIVND (reference sequence). The CDR3 loop spans 15 amino acids. Trimming removed 5 bases from V and 7 bases from J; junction bases left unmatched: 9. The CDR3 nucleotides are TGTGCCAGTAGTCTAGCGACTAGCGGATTTAATGAGCAGTTCTTC. This sequence encodes CASSLATSGFNEQFF. The whole variable domain, filled in from reference TRBV19 and TRBJ2-1, reads DGGITQSPKYLFRKEGQNVTLSCEQNLNHDAMYWYRQDPGQGLRLIYYSQIVNDFQKGDIAEGYSVSREKKESFPLTVTSAQKNPTAFYLCASSLATSGFNEQFFGPGTRLTVL.

This chain connects TRBV19 to TRBJ2-1; TRBD2 might be the D (6 bases). V was shortened by 3 bases and J by 0 bases, with 9 bases between the two germline ends. The CDR3 is made up of 15 amino acids. The germline CDR1 and CDR2 sequences are LNHDA and SQIVND (reference sequence). The CDR3 loop reads CASSMDGSSYNEQFF. In DNA, the CDR3 is TGTGCCAGTAGTATGGACGGGAGCTCCTACAATGAGCAGTTCTTC.

This chain uses TRBV6-1 with TRBJ1-6; tentatively, D is TRBD1 (6 bases). Trimming pared 1 base from V and 0 bases from J, leaving 13 bases between. Germline V lookup: CDR1 MNHNS, CDR2 SASEGT. This CDR3 comprises 18 residues. The CDR3 bases are TGTGCCAGCAGTGAAGTAGGGACACCAAGCTCCTATAATTCACCCCTCCACTTT. Protein sequence: CASSEVGTPSSYNSPLHF.

This chain uses TRBV13 with TRBJ2-5, with TRBD2 identical over 14 bases. This CDR3 comprises 20 residues. The germline V gene has CDR1 PRHDT and CDR2 FYEKMQ (reference sequence). J lost 2 bases, V lost 4 bases, and 15 bases had no gene match. CDR3 region: CASSYSQGGLAGGVQETQYF. For the CDR3, the DNA is TGTGCCAGCAGCTATAGTCAGGGAGGACTAGCGGGAGGAGTACAAGAGACCCAGTACTTC.

The chain uses TRBV4-1 and TRBJ2-5, with 7 bases aligning to TRBD2. The germline gives CDR1 MGHRA, CDR2 YSYEKL. The ends lost 4 bases at V and 5 bases at J; junction bases unmatched: 10. CDR3 size: 15 residues. The CDR3 DNA follows: TGCGCCAGCAGCCCTCCCCTAGCGGCCCGGGAGACCCAGTACTTC. Its translation is CASSPPLAARETQYF.

In this sample, this clone turned up a few times. J is TRBJ2-1 and V is TRBV9; 8 bases match TRBD1. Germline loops: CDR1 SGDLS, CDR2 YYNGEE. After removal of 0 bases from V and 6 bases from J, the junction contained 11 bases not matched to a gene. CDR3 size: 17 residues. The DNA for the CDR3 is TGTGCCAGCAGCGTAGGACTTGGGACAGGAAATCTCAATGAGCAGTTCTTC. Protein: CASSVGLGTGNLNEQFF. Filled out from reference TRBV9 and TRBJ2-1, the complete variable domain reads DSGVTQTPKHLITATGQRVTLRCSPRSGDLSVYWYQQSLDQGLQFLIQYYNGEERAKGNILERFSAQQFPDLHSELNLSSLELGDSALYFCASSVGLGTGNLNEQFFGPGTRLTVL.

This rearrangement joins TRBV9 to TRBJ2-3; 13 bases match TRBD2. Germline V gene lookup returns CDR1 SGDLS and CDR2 YYNGEE. The V gene end was trimmed by 0 bases and the J gene end by 5 bases; junction bases not matched to a gene: 15. The CDR3 consists of 20 residues. CDR3 region: CASSVDPTSGGPLPIDTQYF. The CDR3 nucleotides are TGTGCCAGCAGCGTAGACCCGACTAGCGGGGGGCCTCTCCCTATAGATACGCAGTATTTT.

This clone occurred once. The J gene is TRBJ2-5, the V gene TRBV19; D remains unclear. Trimming pared 8 bases from V and 5 bases from J, leaving 9 bases between. The CDR3 has 11 amino acids. Germline V gene lookup returns CDR1 LNHDA and CDR2 SQIVND (reference sequence). For the CDR3, the DNA is TGTGCCAGTCAGGTTGGGGAGACCCAGTACTTC. It yields the protein CASQVGETQYF. The whole variable domain, remainder taken from reference TRBV19 and TRBJ2-5, is DGGITQSPKYLFRKEGQNVTLSCEQNLNHDAMYWYRQDPGQGLRLIYYSQIVNDFQKGDIAEGYSVSREKKESFPLTVTSAQKNPTAFYLCASQVGETQYFGPGTRLLVL.

The rearrangement uses TRBV6-6 and TRBJ2-1; no clear D. This CDR3 region has 12 residues. Trimming cost V 0 bases and J 8 bases, with 5 bases left between them. From germline, CDR1 is MNHNY and CDR2 SVGAGI (reference sequence). DNA for the CDR3: TGTGCCAGCAGTTACTCACTCGATGAGCAGTTCTTC. It encodes CASSYSLDEQFF.

The gene calls are TRBV19 and TRBJ1-1, with D unresolved. Germline V gene sequence: CDR1 LNHDA, CDR2 SQIVND (reference sequence). The CDR3 is 13 residues long. Trimming cost V 6 bases and J 1 base, with 9 bases left between them. CDR3: CASRIGANTEAFF. CDR3 in DNA: TGTGCCAGTAGAATCGGTGCGAACACTGAAGCTTTCTTT.

The rearrangement links TRBV7-8 to TRBJ2-7; TRBD2 matches at 11 bases. The ends lost 3 bases at V and 5 bases at J; junction bases unmatched: 9. Per the germline V gene, CDR1 is SGHVS and CDR2 is FQNEAQ. CDR3 length: 16 amino acids. The CDR3 DNA is TGTGCCAGCAGCTTGGGGACTAGCGGCGGTAGGCACGAGCAGTACTTC. Its protein is CASSLGTSGGRHEQYF.

The genes are TRBV28 and TRBJ1-1; 8 bases fit TRBD1. CDR3 length: 14 residues. Per the germline V gene, CDR1 is MDHEN and CDR2 is SYDVKM. The J segment lost 6 bases and the V segment lost 3 bases, leaving 6 bases of the junction unmatched. The CDR3 bases are TGTGCCAGCAGTTTCCAACAGGGGGGCGCTGAAGCTTTCTTT. Amino acids: CASSFQQGGAEAFF.

The rearrangement joins TRBV13 to TRBJ2-3; tentative D call: TRBD1 (6 bases). The CDR3 spans 15 residues. Trimming took 6 bases from V and 4 from J, leaving 17 bases between them. Germline V gene sequence: CDR1 PRHDT, CDR2 FYEKMQ (reference sequence). Here the CDR3 reads CASRPTMGAADTQYF. The CDR3 coding sequence is TGTGCCAGCAGACCCACAATGGGGGCCGCAGATACGCAGTATTTT.

The chain employs TRBV28 and TRBJ2-2; D gene uncertain. The CDR3 has 11 amino acids. Germline V CDR1 and CDR2: MDHEN, SYDVKM. With 4 bases removed from V and 8 bases from J, the gap between germline ends came to 5 bases. CDR3 sequence reads: CASSSAGELFF. CDR3 DNA sequence: TGTGCCAGCAGTTCAGCGGGGGAGCTGTTTTTT.

The CDR3 DNA is TGTGCCAGCAGCCCGGGGGGTGAGCAGTACTTC. Its translation: CASSPGGEQYF. The chain couples TRBV7-6 to TRBJ2-7; 7 bases match TRBD2. CDR1 SGHVS and CDR2 FNYEAQ come from the germline V gene. V shed 5 bases and J 7 bases; nucleotides not matched to a gene: 2. The CDR3 is made up of 11 amino acids.

The chain recombines TRBV29-1 with TRBJ2-7; maybe TRBD1 (5 bases). The CDR3 covers 14 residues. The germline V gene encodes CDR1 SQVTM and CDR2 ANQGSEA. The CDR3 loop reads CSVEVHPTEYGQYV. The CDR3 bases are TGCAGCGTTGAAGTTCACCCGACAGAGTACGGGCAGTACGTC.

The chain uses TRBV6-1 and TRBJ2-7; 7 bases align to TRBD1. Germline trimming cut 2 bases from V and 2 bases from J; bases unmatched to any gene: 3. The CDR3 totals 14 residues. CDR1 and CDR2 (germline): MNHNS, SASEGT. Written as DNA, the CDR3 is TGTGCCAGCAGTGAATGGACAGGCGCCTACGAGCAGTACGTC. Protein: CASSEWTGAYEQYV.

V usage is TRBV4-3 and J usage is TRBJ2-1; D remains ambiguous. CDR1 is LGHNA and CDR2 is YSLEER in the germline V gene. The CDR3 covers 13 residues. Trimming shortened V by 6 bases and J by 7 bases, and 13 bases separated the two germline ends. The CDR3 loop reads CASSPVISNEQFF. DNA of the CDR3: TGCGCCAGCAGTCCTGTAATTAGTAATGAGCAGTTCTTC.